This TCR beta chain stems from a study of a mutant IDH1 vaccine in newly diagnosed glioma. Only in-frame clones appear in the TCRdb table, and some are missing; sequencing was by immunoSEQ multiplex PCR. The sample holds 25,000 to 40,000 clones; around 80% are singletons and the top ten take approximately 10%. CDR3 length: 15 amino acids. Germline lookup yields CDR1 SGHVS and CDR2 FQNEAQ. V was trimmed by 4 bases and J by 6 bases, leaving 17 bases between them. As for this clone: Its antigen is not identified.

Time point specified: week 35, safety follow-up. Vaccination comprised doses that each held 300 ug of mutant IDH1 20-mer peptide, plus topical imiquimod. The sample consisted of PBMCs, taken from a glioma patient whose treatment included an IDH1 peptide vaccine. The chain uses TRBV7-8 and TRBJ2-3; a possible D gene is TRBD2 (6 bases). The source is a woman aged 40-49 years with glioma. For the CDR3, the DNA is TGTGCCAGCAGCTCCCCCCGCACTAGCATCGATACGCAGTATTTT. It is translated as CASSSPRTSIDTQYF.